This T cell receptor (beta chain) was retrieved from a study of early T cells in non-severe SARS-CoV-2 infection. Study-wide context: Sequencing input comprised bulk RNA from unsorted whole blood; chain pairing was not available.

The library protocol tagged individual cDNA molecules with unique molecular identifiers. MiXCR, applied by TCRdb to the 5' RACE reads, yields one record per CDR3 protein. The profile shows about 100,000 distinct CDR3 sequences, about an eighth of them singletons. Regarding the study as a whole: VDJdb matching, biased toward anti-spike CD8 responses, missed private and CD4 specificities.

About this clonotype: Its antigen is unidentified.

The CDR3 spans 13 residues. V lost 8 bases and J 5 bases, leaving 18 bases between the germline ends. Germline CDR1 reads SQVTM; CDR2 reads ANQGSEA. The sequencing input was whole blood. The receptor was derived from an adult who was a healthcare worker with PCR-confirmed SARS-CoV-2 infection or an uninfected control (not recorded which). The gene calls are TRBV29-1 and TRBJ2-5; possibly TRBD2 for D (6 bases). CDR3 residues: CSSSGSVGETQYF. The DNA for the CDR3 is TGCAGCTCCTCCGGGAGTGTGGGTGAGACCCAGTACTTC.